This T cell receptor beta chain was captured in a study of identical twins. Study conclusions and caveats: The degree of excess twin sharing was weaker in beta out-of-frame sequences.

TCRdb re-analysed the 5' RACE reads in MiXCR, keeping a single row per CDR3 protein. The sample carries under 900,000 distinct CDR3 sequences, approximately 13% recorded once. Among all donors, each was a healthy Caucasian. V was cut by 10 bases and J by 0 bases, with 12 bases left in between. Germline V CDR1 and CDR2: ENHRY, SYGVKD. The CDR3 consists of 14 residues. This clonotype was seen only a few times. Antigen: not known. The same data also went into a second study, on yellow fever vaccine responses in identical twins. That source reports: Twins' vaccine T cell responses were reported to seem partly convergent and partly personalized.

The source material was PBMCs. The source is a woman between 18 and 29 years old in good health. This chain connects TRBV10-3 to TRBJ2-2; D gene ambiguous. The CDR3 sequence is CASHQPANTGELFF. The CDR3 bases are TGTGCCAGCCATCAGCCCGCGAACACCGGGGAGCTGTTTTTT.